This TCR beta chain was retrieved from a study of neurological immune-mediated disorders. This clonotype was observed at least ten times. Its antigen is not identified. This CDR3 has 13 residues. Germline CDR1 reads DFQATT; CDR2 reads SNEGSKA (reference sequence). Trimming shortened V by 6 bases and J by 0 bases, and 11 bases separated the two germline ends. Synthesis of cDNA was accomplished via 5'RACE employing 10-nucleotide random UMIs. MiXCR, applied by TCRdb to the 5' RACE reads, yields one record per CDR3 protein. The table records approximately 89,000 distinct CDR3 sequences, around 4.7% of them present only once. Time point defined: longitudinal time-point 3. The unsorted libraries originated from 2 million PBMCs kept at -80 C. Study conclusions and caveats: Expanded clones shared no CDR3 amino acid sequences across subjects, suggesting private repertoires in all groups. The phylogenetic placement of 18 of 34 multiple sclerosis patients' repertoires in one related-CDR3 cluster constitutes a possible signature.

The receptor comes from a woman aged 55 to 70 with multiple sclerosis. The sequencing sample was made of PBMCs. The rearrangement uses TRBV20-1 and TRBJ1-2, with D uncertain. CDR3 nucleotides: TGCAGTGCGGAAGTACGAGCTAACTATGGCTACACCTTC. It encodes CSAEVRANYGYTF.